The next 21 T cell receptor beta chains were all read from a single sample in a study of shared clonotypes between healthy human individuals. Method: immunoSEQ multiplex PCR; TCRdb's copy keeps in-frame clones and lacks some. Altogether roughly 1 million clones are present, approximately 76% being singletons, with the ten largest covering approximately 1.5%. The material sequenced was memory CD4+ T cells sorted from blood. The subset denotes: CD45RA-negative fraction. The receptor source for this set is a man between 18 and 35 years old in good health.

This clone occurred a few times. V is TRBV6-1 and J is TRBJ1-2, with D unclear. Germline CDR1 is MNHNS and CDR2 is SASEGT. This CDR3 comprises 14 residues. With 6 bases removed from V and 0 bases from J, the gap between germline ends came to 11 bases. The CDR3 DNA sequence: TGTGCCAGCAGCGGTCCGCCATCTAACTATGGCTACACCTTC. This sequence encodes CASSGPPSNYGYTF.

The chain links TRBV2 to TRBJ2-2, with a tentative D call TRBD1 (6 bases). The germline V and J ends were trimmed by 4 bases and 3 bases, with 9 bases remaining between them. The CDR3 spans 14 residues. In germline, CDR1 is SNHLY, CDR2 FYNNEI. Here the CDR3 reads CASSATGYTGELFF. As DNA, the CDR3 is TGTGCCAGCAGTGCCACAGGGTACACCGGGGAGCTGTTTTTT.

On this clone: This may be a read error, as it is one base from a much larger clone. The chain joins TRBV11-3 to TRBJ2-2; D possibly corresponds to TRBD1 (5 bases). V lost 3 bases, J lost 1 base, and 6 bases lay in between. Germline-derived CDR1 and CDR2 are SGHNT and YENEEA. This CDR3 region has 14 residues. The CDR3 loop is CASSFQGNTGELFF. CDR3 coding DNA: TGTGCCAGCAGCTTTCAGGGGAACACCGGGGAGCTGTTTTTT.

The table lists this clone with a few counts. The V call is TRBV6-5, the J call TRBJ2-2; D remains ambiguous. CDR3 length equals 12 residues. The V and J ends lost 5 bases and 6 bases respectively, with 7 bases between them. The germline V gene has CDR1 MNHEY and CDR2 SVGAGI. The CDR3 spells CASSTPPGELFF. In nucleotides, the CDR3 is TGTGCCAGCAGTACCCCCCCCGGGGAGCTGTTTTTT.

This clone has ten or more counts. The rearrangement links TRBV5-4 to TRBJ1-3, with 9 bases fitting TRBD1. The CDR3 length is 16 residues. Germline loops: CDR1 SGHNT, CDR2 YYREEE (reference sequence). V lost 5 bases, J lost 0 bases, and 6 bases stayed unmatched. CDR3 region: CASRGTGQSSGNTIYF. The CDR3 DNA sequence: TGTGCCAGCAGAGGGACAGGGCAGAGCTCTGGAAACACCATATATTTT.

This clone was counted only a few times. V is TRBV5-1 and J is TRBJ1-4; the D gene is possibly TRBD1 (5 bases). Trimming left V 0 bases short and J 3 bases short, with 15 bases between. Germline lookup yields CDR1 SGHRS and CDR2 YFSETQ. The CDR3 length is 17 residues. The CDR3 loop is CASSLGQGFTSNEKLFF. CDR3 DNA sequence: TGCGCCAGCAGCTTGGGGCAGGGTTTCACCTCTAATGAAAAACTGTTTTTT.

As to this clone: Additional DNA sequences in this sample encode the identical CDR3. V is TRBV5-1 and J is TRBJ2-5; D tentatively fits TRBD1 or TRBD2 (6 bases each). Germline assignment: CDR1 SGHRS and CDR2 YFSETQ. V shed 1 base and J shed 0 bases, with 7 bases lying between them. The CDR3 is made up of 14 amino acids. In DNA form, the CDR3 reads TGCGCCAGCAGCTTGAGGGGGGACCAAGAGACCCAGTACTTC. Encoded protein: CASSLRGDQETQYF.

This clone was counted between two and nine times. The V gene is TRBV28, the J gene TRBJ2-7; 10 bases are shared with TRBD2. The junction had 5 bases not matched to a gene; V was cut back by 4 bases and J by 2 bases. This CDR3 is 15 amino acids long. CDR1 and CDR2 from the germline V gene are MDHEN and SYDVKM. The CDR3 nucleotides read TGTGCCAGCAGTTCCCCGAGCGGGGGGGCCTACGAGCAGTACTTC. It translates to CASSSPSGGAYEQYF.

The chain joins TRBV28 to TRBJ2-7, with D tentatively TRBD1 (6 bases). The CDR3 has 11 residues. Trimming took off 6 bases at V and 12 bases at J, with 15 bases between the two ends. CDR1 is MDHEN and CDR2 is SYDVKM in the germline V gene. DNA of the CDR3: TGTGCCAGCAGGGGGGCGCGAGTGCTGTACTTC. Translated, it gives CASRGARVLYF.

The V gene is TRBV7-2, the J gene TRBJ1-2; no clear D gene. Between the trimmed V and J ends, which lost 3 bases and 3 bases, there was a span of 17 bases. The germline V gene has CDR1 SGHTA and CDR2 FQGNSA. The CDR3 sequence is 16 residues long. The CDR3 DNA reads TGTGCCAGCAGCTTTAAGAGTGGGGTCAGAGACTATGGCTACACCTTC. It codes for CASSFKSGVRDYGYTF.

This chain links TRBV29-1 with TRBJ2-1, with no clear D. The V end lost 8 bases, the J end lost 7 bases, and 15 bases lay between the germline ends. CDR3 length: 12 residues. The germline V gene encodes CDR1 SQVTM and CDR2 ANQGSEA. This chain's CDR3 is CSSRPTSNEQFF. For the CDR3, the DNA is TGCAGCTCCCGGCCGACGTCAAATGAGCAGTTCTTC.

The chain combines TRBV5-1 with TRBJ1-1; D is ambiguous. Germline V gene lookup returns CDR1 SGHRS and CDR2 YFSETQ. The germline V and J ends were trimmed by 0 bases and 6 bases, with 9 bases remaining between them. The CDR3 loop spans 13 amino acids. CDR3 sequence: CASSLEGGSEAFF. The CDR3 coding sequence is TGCGCCAGCAGCTTGGAAGGTGGGTCTGAAGCTTTCTTT.

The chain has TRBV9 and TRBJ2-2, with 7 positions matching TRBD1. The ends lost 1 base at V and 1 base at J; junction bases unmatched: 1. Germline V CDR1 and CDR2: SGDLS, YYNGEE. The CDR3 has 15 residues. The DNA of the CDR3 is TGTGCCAGCAGCGTATCAGGGGGGAACACCGGGGAGCTGTTTTTT. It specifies CASSVSGGNTGELFF.

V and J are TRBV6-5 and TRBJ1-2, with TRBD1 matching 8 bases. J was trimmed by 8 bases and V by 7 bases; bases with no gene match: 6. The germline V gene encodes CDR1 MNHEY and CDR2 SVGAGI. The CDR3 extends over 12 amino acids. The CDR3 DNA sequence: TGTGCCAGCAACTCAGGGGGCGAAGGCTACACCTTC. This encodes CASNSGGEGYTF.

Written as DNA, the CDR3 is TGCGCCAGCAGCTTGGGACTAGCGGCGTACCAAGAGACCCAGTACTTC. It specifies CASSLGLAAYQETQYF. V gene TRBV5-1 combines with J gene TRBJ2-5; the match to TRBD2 covers 9 bases. The CDR3 is 16 residues long. Germline CDR1 and CDR2: SGHRS and YFSETQ. The trim removed 0 bases at V and 0 bases at J, leaving 3 bases unmatched.

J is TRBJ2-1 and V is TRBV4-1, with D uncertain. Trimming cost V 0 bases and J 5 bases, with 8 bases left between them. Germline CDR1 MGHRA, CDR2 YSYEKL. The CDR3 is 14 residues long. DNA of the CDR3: TGCGCCAGCAGCCAAGAGGGCAGAGACAATGAGCAGTTCTTC. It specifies CASSQEGRDNEQFF.

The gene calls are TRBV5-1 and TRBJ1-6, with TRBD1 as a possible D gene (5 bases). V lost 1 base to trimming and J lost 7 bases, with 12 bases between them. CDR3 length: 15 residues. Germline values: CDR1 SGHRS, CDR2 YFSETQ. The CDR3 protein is CASSLQGEVNSPLHF. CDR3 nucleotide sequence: TGCGCCAGCAGCTTGCAGGGTGAAGTAAATTCACCCCTCCACTTT.

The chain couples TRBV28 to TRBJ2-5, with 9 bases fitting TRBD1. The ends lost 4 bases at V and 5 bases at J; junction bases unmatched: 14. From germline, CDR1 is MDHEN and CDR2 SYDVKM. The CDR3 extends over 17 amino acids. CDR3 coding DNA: TGTGCCAGCAGTTCCCACAAACAGGGGGCGCAGGGTGAGACCCAGTACTTC. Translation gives CASSSHKQGAQGETQYF.

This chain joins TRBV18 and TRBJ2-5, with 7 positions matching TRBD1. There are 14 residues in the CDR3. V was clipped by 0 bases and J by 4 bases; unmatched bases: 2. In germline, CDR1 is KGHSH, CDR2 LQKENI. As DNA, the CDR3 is TGTGCCAGCTCACCACCAGGACAGGTAGAGACCCAGTACTTC. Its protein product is CASSPPGQVETQYF.

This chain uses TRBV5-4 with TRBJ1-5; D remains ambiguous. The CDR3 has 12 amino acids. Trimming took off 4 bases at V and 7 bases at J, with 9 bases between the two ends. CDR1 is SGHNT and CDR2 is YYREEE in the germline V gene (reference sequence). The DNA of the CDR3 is TGTGCCAGCAGCGCAGTAGGCCAGCCCCAGCATTTT. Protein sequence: CASSAVGQPQHF. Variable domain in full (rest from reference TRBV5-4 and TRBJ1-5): ETGVTQSPTHLIKTRGQQVTLRCSSQSGHNTVSWYQQALGQGPQFIFQYYREEENGRGNFPPRFSGLQFPNYSSELNVNALELDDSALYLCASSAVGQPQHFGDGTRLSIL.

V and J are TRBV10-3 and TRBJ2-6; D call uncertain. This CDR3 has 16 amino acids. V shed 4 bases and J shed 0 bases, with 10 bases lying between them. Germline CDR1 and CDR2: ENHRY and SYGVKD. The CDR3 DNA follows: TGTGCCATCAGTGTTGATGGGTCCTCTGGGGCCAACGTCCTGACTTTC. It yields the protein CAISVDGSSGANVLTF.